The rows below give T cell receptor beta chains drawn from one sample of a study of vaccination and CD4 T cells after COVID-19. Their target antigens are unknown. TCRdb re-analysed the PCR reads in MiXCR, keeping a single row per CDR3 protein. The sample lists roughly 16,000 distinct CDR3 sequences; around 49% were seen once. Specimen: CD4+ T cells from blood, cultured in vitro. Receptors were obtained from a human donor who had recovered from COVID-19. CDR3s leave out the opening cysteine and the closing phenylalanine or tryptophan.

>TRBV10-3|13|TRBJ2-7
AISDAGTSSYEQY
>TRBV6-1|12|TRBJ1-6
ASWGTGANSPLH
>TRBV28|13|TRBJ1-5
ASSLGGVLREPQH
>TRBV24-1|13|TRBJ2-1
ATSEIAGGPDEQF
>TRBV5-1|11|TRBJ2-7
ASSLGIGPEQY
>TRBV5-1|10|TRBJ2-3
ASSRSTDTQY
>TRBV19|12|TRBJ2-3
ASSRQVGTDTQY
>TRBV20-1|11|TRBJ1-2
SAGTEFNYGYT
>TRBV7-9|11|TRBJ2-2
ASSLAGSGELF
>TRBV18|11|TRBJ1-1
ASSPKGNTEAF
>TRBV7-9|16|TRBJ1-3
ASTPRAGGGAVGNTIY
>TRBV7-6|12|TRBJ1-6
ASSLQDGNSPLH
>TRBV20-1|14|TRBJ1-2
SARVLRAVRRYGYT
>TRBV18|9|TRBJ2-5
ASSNLGAQY
>TRBV12-3/TRBV12-4|12|TRBJ1-1
ASSSRGLGTEAF
>TRBV2|10|TRBJ1-1
ASAGGRGEAF
>TRBV7-2|12|TRBJ2-3
ASSPWLVTDTQY
>TRBV2|12|TRBJ2-7
AGSEAGLAGVQY
>TRBV10-1|14|TRBJ2-4
ASSESTWGAKNIQY
>TRBV7-9|14|TRBJ2-1
ASSLSRGGVVNEQF
>TRBV10-3|15|TRBJ1-6
ASSEWQGIRGNSPLH
>TRBV28|13|TRBJ1-3
ASRPGRPSGNTIY
>TRBV2|13|TRBJ1-1
ASSVYRAPNTEAF
>TRBV6-2/TRBV6-3|12|TRBJ2-7
ASRTGGSANEQY
>TRBV2|11|TRBJ2-5
ASSVDSQETQY
>TRBV7-6|13|TRBJ2-1
ASSWGTSSYNEQF
>TRBV19|13|TRBJ1-1
ASSSGTGGRTEAF
>TRBV20-1|12|TRBJ2-7
SGIRGTASYEQY
>TRBV19|14|TRBJ2-7
ASSSPGQGARHEQY
>TRBV2|8|TRBJ1-2
ASTDRGYT
>TRBV20-1|10|TRBJ2-7
SASQGSNEQY
>TRBV9|13|TRBJ2-3
ASSALTGSTDTQY
>TRBV11-3|13|TRBJ2-1
ASARSGTTYNEQF
>TRBV18|11|TRBJ2-7
ASSPPSGGEQY
>TRBV2|12|TRBJ2-3
AGSEQGSTDTQY
>TRBV19|13|TRBJ1-2
ASSMGPGSLYGYT
>TRBV6-5|13|TRBJ2-5
ASSYSSLGQETQY
>TRBV2|13|TRBJ1-2
ASIDGAGTHYGYT
>TRBV28|12|TRBJ1-4
ASSQQGLREKLF
>TRBV12-5|16|TRBJ1-6
ASGLVLWDRGSNSPLH
>TRBV2|13|TRBJ2-7
ASRPWAGGDYEQY
>TRBV20-1|13|TRBJ1-2
SAEPPGQGAYGYT
>TRBV28|12|TRBJ1-6
ASSLGSPSWPLH
>TRBV27|16|TRBJ2-3
ASSLSTGGREGTDTQY
>TRBV20-1|14|TRBJ2-1
SARDISGPSYNEQF
>TRBV20-1|12|TRBJ2-7
SASPRTHSYEQY
>TRBV6-5|13|TRBJ1-2
ASSSPGQANYGYT
>TRBV7-3|10|TRBJ1-3
ASSPGGNTIY
>TRBV20-1|13|TRBJ1-2
SASSAEGFGNGYT
>TRBV27|14|TRBJ2-3
ASSPVVGLAGRTQY
>TRBV5-1|13|TRBJ2-7
ASSLMAGVSYEQY
>TRBV27|16|TRBJ2-7
ASRPRQIWDQRGYEQY
>TRBV19|10|TRBJ1-1
ASRLGRSEAF
>TRBV7-7|15|TRBJ2-5
ASSLGSGTSGQETQY
>TRBV19|13|TRBJ2-7
ASSPGTVSSYEQY
>TRBV6-4|13|TRBJ2-3
ASSDGTGDTDTQY
>TRBV30|11|TRBJ1-2
AWGGNTNYGYT